Below, 15 T cell receptor beta chains from the same sample are listed, as sequenced in a study of Tregs in tolerant kidney transplant recipients. The method was immunoSEQ multiplex PCR; TCRdb's version includes in-frame clones alone and lacks a portion of them. The ten top clones account for 25% to 30%, within a sample of roughly 15,000 clones. Related graft donors supplied nonmyeloablative bone marrow transplants, and mixed chimerism was transient. Here the sequenced sample was CD8+ T cells from blood (PBMCs), taken 6 months after the transplant. The receptors derive from a human patient who received a combined kidney and bone marrow transplant. The T cells may come from the graft donor.

Regarding this clone: The sequence runs out 3 residues before the end of the CDR3; the remainder is reconstructed from the germline J gene. This chain links TRBV7-8 with TRBJ1-5, with 9 bases matching TRBD1. The CDR3 has 16 amino acids. Germline assignment: CDR1 SGHVS and CDR2 FQNEAQ. The trim removed 5 bases at V and 2 bases at J, leaving 7 bases unmatched. Incomplete CDR3 DNA: TGTGCCAGCAGCACTACAGGGGGCCTAGGCAATCAGCCC. Translation gives CASSTTGGLGNQP. The whole CDR3 sequence is CASSTTGGLGNQPQHF.

About this clone itself: The CDR3 end falls 3 residues outside the read, so it is completed with the germline J gene. The rearrangement uses TRBV29-1 and TRBJ2-7, with D maybe TRBD1 (5 bases). Germline V gene lookup returns CDR1 SQVTM and CDR2 ANQGSEA. V dropped 3 bases and J dropped 4 bases, with 19 bases sitting between them. The CDR3 covers 15 residues. CDR3 loop: CSVESLRGEGYEQYF. The CDR3 DNA, read in part, is TGCAGCGTTGAGAGTCTAAGGGGTGAAGGGTACGAG.

For this clone: The read gets to within 3 residues of the CDR3 end, and the germline J gene fills in the rest. The chain recombines TRBV4-1 with TRBJ2-7; D may be TRBD2 (6 bases). V was cut by 1 base and J by 0 bases, with 10 bases left in between. CDR1 MGHRA and CDR2 YSYEKL come from the germline V gene. This CDR3 contains 15 residues. CDR3 bases read: TGCGCCAGCAGCCAAGTACGGGGGTCCTCCTACGAG. Translating gives CASSQVRGSSYE. The complete CDR3 reads CASSQVRGSSYEQYF.

On this clone itself: The CDR3 end lies 3 residues beyond the end of the read and is filled in from the germline J gene. The chain employs TRBV5-1 and TRBJ1-1, with TRBD1 identical over 8 bases. V shed 2 bases, J shed 4 bases, and the junction held 4 bases outside the gene matches. Looked up from germline, CDR1 is SGHRS and CDR2 is YFSETQ. The CDR3 has 14 residues. The covered CDR3 bases are TGCGCCAGCAGCTTCCCAGGGGGCATCACTGAA. This translates into CASSFPGGITE. Given in full, the CDR3 is CASSFPGGITEAFF.

Points on this clone: The read ends 3 residues early relative to the CDR3; the germline J gene fills the gap. The V and J genes are TRBV20-1 and TRBJ2-3; 7 nucleotides agree with TRBD2. CDR3 length equals 15 residues. After removal of 0 bases from V and 0 bases from J, the junction contained 3 bases not matched to a gene. CDR1 is DFQATT, CDR2 SNEGSKA, per germline (reference sequence). The CDR3 sequence: CSARDSSGSTDTQYF. CDR3 DNA (partial): TGCAGTGCTAGAGATTCTAGCGGTAGCACAGATACG.

Worth noting for this clone: The CDR3 goes on 3 residues after the read ends, and that part is filled in from the germline J gene. The chain employs TRBV28 and TRBJ2-1; TRBD2 agrees at 8 bases. The CDR3 totals 16 residues. V shed 3 bases and J 8 bases; nucleotides not matched to a gene: 12. Germline loops: CDR1 MDHEN, CDR2 SYDVKM. CDR3: CASSFEGTRGWHEQFF. Partial CDR3 DNA: TGTGCCAGCAGTTTTGAAGGGACTAGAGGGTGGCATGAG.

About this clone: The CDR3 end falls 3 residues outside the read, so it is completed with the germline J gene. The gene calls are TRBV19 and TRBJ2-2; D may be TRBD1 (5 bases). Germline lookup yields CDR1 LNHDA and CDR2 SQIVND (reference sequence). The CDR3 runs to 16 residues. The CDR3 DNA, read in part, is TGTGCCAGTAGTATAGGGCAGGGCACTTATAATGAAAAG. Translated: CASSIGQGTYNEK. The whole CDR3 region reads CASSIGQGTYNEKLFF.

In the case of this clone: The read gets to within 3 residues of the CDR3 end, and the germline J gene fills in the rest. The J gene is TRBJ2-7, the V gene TRBV11-2; D is uncertain. CDR3 size: 11 residues. V was clipped by 5 bases and J by 6 bases, with 8 bases between them. The germline V gene encodes CDR1 SGHAT and CDR2 FQNNGV. CDR3 in amino acids: CASSPQVEQYF. CDR3 DNA (partial): TGTGCCAGCAGCCCCCAGGTCGAG.

Note on this clone: The read comes to an end 3 residues before the CDR3 does, leaving the germline J gene to fill in the end. The chain uses TRBV7-9 and TRBJ1-3, with D unresolved. This CDR3 is built from 10 residues. Germline loops: CDR1 SEHNR, CDR2 FQNEAQ (reference sequence). The covered CDR3 bases are TGTGCCAGCAGCTTAGGGACT. Protein product: CASSLGT. The full CDR3 protein reads CASSLGTIYF.

This clone is identified as large (0.1 to 1%) from frequency. The read ends 3 residues early relative to the CDR3; the germline J gene fills the gap. The rearrangement links TRBV4-2 to TRBJ1-5; 9 positions agree with TRBD1. Germline CDR1 is LGHNA and CDR2 is YNFKEQ. The V gene end was trimmed by 4 bases and the J gene end by 4 bases; junction bases not matched to a gene: 11. The CDR3 has 17 residues. The DNA read from the CDR3 is TGTGCCAGCAGCCCTATATCCGACAGGGGGAGAAATCAGCCC. Its protein is CASSPISDRGRNQP. The whole CDR3 sequence reads CASSPISDRGRNQPQHF.

On this clone: The CDR3 end falls 3 residues outside the read, so it is completed with the germline J gene. V gene TRBV2 combines with J gene TRBJ2-3; D might be TRBD2 (5 bases). This CDR3 region has 15 residues. Germline V gives CDR1 SNHLY, CDR2 FYNNEI. The sequenced CDR3 bases are TGTGCCAGCAAACACCCGGGGAGTAGCAATCAGCCG. This encodes CASKHPGSSNQP. The full CDR3 protein reads CASKHPGSSNQPQYF.

Of note for this clone: The read stops 3 residues short of the end of the CDR3; the missing end is completed from the germline J gene. This chain uses TRBV7-6 with TRBJ2-5, with D possibly being TRBD1 (6 bases). CDR1 is SGHVS, CDR2 FNYEAQ, per germline. V was pared by 5 bases and J by 4 bases, with 11 bases between. The CDR3 length is 13 residues. The chain's CDR3 is CASSPRGGETQYF. CDR3 DNA, as far as it was read: TGTGCCAGCAGCCCCCGAGGGGGAGAGACC.

Turning to this clone: The observed sequence ends 3 residues before the CDR3 terminus, with the missing tail filled in from the germline J gene. The chain uses TRBV5-3 and TRBJ2-6; D is perhaps TRBD2 (6 bases). TRBV5-3 is sorted into the ORF group, with uncertain function. Trimming pared 2 bases from V and 4 bases from J, leaving 19 bases between. CDR3 size: 18 residues. The CDR3 loop reads CARSLFPGLQDGANVLTF. The part of the CDR3 DNA that was read is TGTGCCAGAAGCTTATTTCCGGGACTGCAGGACGGGGCCAACGTC.

The CDR3 loop is CAWSLVYNEQFF. The part of the CDR3 DNA that was read is TGTGCCTGGAGTTTAGTTTACAATGAG. The chain combines TRBV30 with TRBJ2-1; D is uncertain. The CDR3 end is not reached by the read, which stops 3 residues before it; the germline J gene fills it in. CDR1 is GTSNPN, CDR2 SVGIG, per germline (reference sequence). V lost 2 bases and J lost 4, with 6 bases in between. CDR3 length: 12 amino acids.

As to this clone: The read gets to within 3 residues of the CDR3 end, and the germline J gene fills in the rest. The V call is TRBV19, the J call TRBJ1-1, with D unclear. V was trimmed by 7 bases and J by 0 bases, leaving 15 bases between them. Germline V gene sequence: CDR1 LNHDA, CDR2 SQIVND (reference sequence). CDR3 size: 15 residues. The covered CDR3 bases are TGTGCCAGTACCTCGTCCGTTGCGATGAACACTGAA. Protein sequence: CASTSSVAMNTE. The whole CDR3 protein reads CASTSSVAMNTEAFF. Looking up the rest from reference TRBV19 and TRBJ1-1 gives the full variable domain: DGGITQSPKYLFRKEGQNVTLSCEQNLNHDAMYWYRQDPGQGLRLIYYSQIVNDFQKGDIAEGYSVSREKKESFPLTVTSAQKNPTAFYLCASTSSVAMNTEAFFGQGTRLTVV.